This paragraph reports one TCR beta chain. Germline V gene lookup returns CDR1 ENHRY and CDR2 SYGVKD. The CDR3 is 14 amino acids. V lost 6 bases to trimming and J lost 1 base; unmatched junction nucleotides: 4. The data stem from a study of blood T cell repertoires in COVID-19. Study as a whole: T cells, B-cell-depleted T cells, or PBMCs supplied cDNA or gDNA.

Repertoires were generated with immunoSEQ multiplex PCR, while TCRdb's copy carries only in-frame clones and drops some. The data contain roughly 71,000 clones, 88% of them seen just once; the ten biggest clones take up approximately 28%. The receptor was derived from a man in his fifties or sixties with acute or convalescent COVID-19. The specimen sequenced was peripheral blood. The chain has TRBV10-3 and TRBJ2-7; 9 nucleotides line up with TRBD1. CDR3 bases: TGTGCCATCAGGGGGACAGGGCGGTCCTACGAGCAGTACTTC. As protein: CAIRGTGRSYEQYF.